The TCR beta chain under discussion was sequenced for a study of blood T cell repertoires in COVID-19. Germline V CDR1 and CDR2: MNHEY, SVGEGT. V was pared by 6 bases and J by 9 bases, with 11 bases between. This CDR3 region has 11 residues. Some clones are missing from TCRdb's copy, which holds only in-frame ones; the method was immunoSEQ multiplex PCR. The sample carries fewer than 90,000 clones, 80% recorded once. This receptor was identified in a woman at least 80 years old with acute or convalescent COVID-19. The genes are TRBV6-2 or TRBV6-3 and TRBJ1-2; no definite D call. Sequencing was carried out using peripheral blood. The CDR3 sequence is CASSAAVRYTF. Written as DNA, the CDR3 is TGTGCCAGCAGCGCGGCGGTTCGCTACACCTTC.